Listed below are T cell receptor beta chains from one sample, sequenced in a study of T cell responses to AZD1222 COVID-19 vaccine. The assay was immunoSEQ multiplex PCR, and TCRdb's table has in-frame clones only and misses some. The sample comprises about 97,000 clones, 80% to 90% of which are singletons, and roughly 10% rests with the top ten. Source: peripheral blood, taken 28 days after the second AZD1222 dose. All receptors derive from an adult who received the AZD1222 COVID-19 vaccine. The CDR3 runs from the conserved cysteine through the conserved F or W. D genes are given only for firm matches. Clone size, where shown, is once, few, many, or a class for clones that have expanded.

D gene: TRBD2; V gene: TRBV5-1; J gene: TRBJ2-3; clone size: -; CDR3 protein: CASSAGLAGGTDTQYF; CDR3 DNA: TGCGCCAGCAGCGCCGGACTAGCGGGGGGCACAGATACGCAGTATTTT
D gene: -; V gene: TRBV7-2; J gene: TRBJ2-5; clone size: -; CDR3 protein: CASSFSQGLQETQYF; CDR3 DNA: TGTGCCAGCAGCTTTTCGCAGGGCCTCCAAGAGACCCAGTACTTC
D gene: -; V gene: TRBV9; J gene: TRBJ1-2; clone size: -; CDR3 protein: CASSVDARRTDGYTF; CDR3 DNA: TGTGCCAGCAGCGTAGATGCTCGACGGACAGATGGCTACACCTTC
D gene: -; V gene: TRBV12-3/TRBV12-4; J gene: TRBJ2-1; clone size: once; CDR3 protein: CASRPPAYNEQFF; CDR3 DNA: TGTGCCAGCAGACCCCCGGCTTACAATGAGCAGTTCTTC
D gene: -; V gene: TRBV19; J gene: TRBJ2-2; clone size: -; CDR3 protein: CASRGRGNGELFF; CDR3 DNA: TGTGCCAGTAGGGGGCGGGGTAACGGGGAGCTGTTTTTT
D gene: -; V gene: TRBV2; J gene: TRBJ1-1; clone size: -; CDR3 protein: CASSEALGRSFLAFF; CDR3 DNA: TGTGCCAGCAGTGAAGCGCTTGGCAGATCTTTTTTGGCTTTCTTT
D gene: TRBD1; V gene: TRBV4-2; J gene: TRBJ2-1; clone size: once; CDR3 protein: CASSEAGGAYEQFF; CDR3 DNA: TGTGCCAGCAGCGAGGCAGGGGGCGCTTATGAGCAGTTCTTC
D gene: -; V gene: TRBV6-1; J gene: TRBJ1-6; clone size: -; CDR3 protein: CASSEAGLRYNSPLHF; CDR3 DNA: TGTGCCAGCAGTGAAGCAGGGCTCCGATATAATTCACCCCTCCACTTT
D gene: -; V gene: TRBV10-1; J gene: TRBJ1-1; clone size: -; CDR3 protein: CAILGGTEAFF; CDR3 DNA: TGCGCCATCCTAGGGGGGACTGAAGCTTTCTTT
D gene: -; V gene: TRBV7-9; J gene: TRBJ2-1; clone size: -; CDR3 protein: CASSLAAGNEQFF; CDR3 DNA: TGTGCCAGCAGCTTAGCCGCAGGGAATGAGCAGTTCTTC
D gene: -; V gene: TRBV4-3; J gene: TRBJ1-1; clone size: -; CDR3 protein: CASSQDFRTEAFF; CDR3 DNA: TGCGCCAGCAGCCAAGATTTCAGAACTGAAGCTTTCTTT
D gene: TRBD1; V gene: TRBV19; J gene: TRBJ1-1; clone size: -; CDR3 protein: CASSQTGYTEAFF; CDR3 DNA: TGTGCCAGTAGTCAGACAGGGTACACTGAAGCTTTCTTT
D gene: -; V gene: TRBV7-2; J gene: TRBJ2-1; clone size: -; CDR3 protein: CASSLNAPENEQFF; CDR3 DNA: TGTGCCAGCAGCTTAAATGCGCCCGAAAATGAGCAGTTCTTC
D gene: TRBD2; V gene: TRBV24-1; J gene: TRBJ2-1; clone size: -; CDR3 protein: CATSVSGGAFNEQFF; CDR3 DNA: TGTGCCACCAGTGTAAGCGGGGGGGCGTTTAATGAGCAGTTCTTC
D gene: -; V gene: TRBV7-9; J gene: TRBJ2-7; clone size: -; CDR3 protein: CASSYEDTYEQYF; CDR3 DNA: TGTGCCAGCAGTTATGAGGATACCTACGAGCAGTACTTC
D gene: TRBD1; V gene: TRBV6-2/TRBV6-3; J gene: TRBJ1-5; clone size: -; CDR3 protein: CASSSRQGVRQPQHF; CDR3 DNA: TGTGCCAGCAGTTCAAGACAGGGGGTCAGGCAGCCCCAGCATTTT
D gene: -; V gene: TRBV25-1; J gene: TRBJ2-7; clone size: -; CDR3 protein: CASSDGLTYEQYF; CDR3 DNA: TGTGCCAGCAGTGATGGACTCACCTACGAGCAGTACTTC
D gene: -; V gene: TRBV6-2/TRBV6-3; J gene: TRBJ1-6; clone size: -; CDR3 protein: CASNPDSPNSPLHF; CDR3 DNA: TGTGCCAGCAACCCGGACAGCCCTAATTCACCCCTCCACTTT
D gene: -; V gene: TRBV12-5; J gene: TRBJ1-3; clone size: -; CDR3 protein: CASGLVPGGNTIYF; CDR3 DNA: TGTGCTAGTGGTTTGGTACCGGGCGGAAACACCATATATTTT
D gene: TRBD2; V gene: TRBV5-1; J gene: TRBJ2-1; clone size: -; CDR3 protein: CASSLREGYEQFF; CDR3 DNA: TGCGCCAGCAGCTTACGGGAGGGGTATGAGCAGTTCTTC
D gene: TRBD2; V gene: TRBV27; J gene: TRBJ2-3; clone size: -; CDR3 protein: CASSLLAGFETDTQYF; CDR3 DNA: TGTGCCAGCAGTTTACTAGCGGGATTTGAAACAGATACGCAGTATTTT
D gene: -; V gene: TRBV27; J gene: TRBJ1-2; clone size: -; CDR3 protein: CASRGDMAYGYTF; CDR3 DNA: TGTGCCAGCAGAGGGGACATGGCCTATGGCTACACCTTC
D gene: TRBD1; V gene: TRBV24-1; J gene: TRBJ2-2; clone size: -; CDR3 protein: CATSRDRENTGELFF; CDR3 DNA: TGTGCCACCAGCCGGGACAGGGAGAACACCGGGGAGCTGTTTTTT
D gene: -; V gene: TRBV12-3/TRBV12-4; J gene: TRBJ2-2; clone size: -; CDR3 protein: CASRSAGELFF; CDR3 DNA: TGTGCCAGCAGATCGGCCGGGGAGCTGTTTTTT
D gene: TRBD2; V gene: TRBV3-1/TRBV3-2; J gene: TRBJ2-3; clone size: -; CDR3 protein: CASSRQVGLAGGRDTQYF; CDR3 DNA: TGTGCCAGCAGCCGACAAGTCGGACTAGCGGGAGGGCGAGATACGCAGTATTTT
D gene: -; V gene: TRBV6-5; J gene: TRBJ1-1; clone size: -; CDR3 protein: CATPPPATGSTEAFF; CDR3 DNA: TGTGCCACCCCACCCCCCGCAACAGGGAGCACTGAAGCTTTCTTT
D gene: -; V gene: TRBV25-1; J gene: TRBJ1-3; clone size: -; CDR3 protein: CASSEYRPGRSGNTIYF; CDR3 DNA: TGTGCCAGCAGTGAATATAGACCGGGGAGGTCTGGAAACACCATATATTTT
D gene: -; V gene: TRBV6-2/TRBV6-3; J gene: TRBJ2-2; clone size: -; CDR3 protein: CASSYEGRRGGELFF; CDR3 DNA: TGTGCCAGCAGTTACGAGGGACGGCGGGGCGGGGAGCTGTTTTTT
D gene: -; V gene: TRBV24-1; J gene: TRBJ2-2; clone size: -; CDR3 protein: CATSFRGELFF; CDR3 DNA: TGTGCCACCAGTTTCCGGGGGGAGCTGTTTTTT
D gene: -; V gene: TRBV5-1; J gene: TRBJ1-1; clone size: -; CDR3 protein: CASSAQGRGTEAFF; CDR3 DNA: TGCGCCAGCAGCGCGCAAGGGCGTGGTACTGAAGCTTTCTTT
D gene: TRBD2; V gene: TRBV19; J gene: TRBJ2-1; clone size: -; CDR3 protein: CASSILAALQNNEQFF; CDR3 DNA: TGTGCCAGTAGTATACTAGCGGCATTACAAAACAATGAGCAGTTCTTC
D gene: TRBD1; V gene: TRBV27; J gene: TRBJ1-1; clone size: -; CDR3 protein: CASSPRTGPQAFF; CDR3 DNA: TGTGCCAGCAGTCCACGGACAGGGCCCCAAGCTTTCTTT
D gene: TRBD1; V gene: TRBV19; J gene: TRBJ2-7; clone size: -; CDR3 protein: CASSPFLLIGTVTYEQYF; CDR3 DNA: TGTGCCAGTAGTCCCTTTCTCCTCATCGGGACAGTCACCTACGAGCAGTACTTC
D gene: -; V gene: TRBV5-1; J gene: TRBJ2-1; clone size: -; CDR3 protein: CASKTMPGSYNEQFF; CDR3 DNA: TGCGCCAGCAAGACCATGCCGGGGTCCTACAATGAGCAGTTCTTC
D gene: -; V gene: TRBV7-8; J gene: TRBJ2-7; clone size: -; CDR3 protein: CASSFLLGTYEQYF; CDR3 DNA: TGTGCCAGCAGCTTCCTGTTAGGTACCTACGAGCAGTACTTC
D gene: -; V gene: TRBV5-6; J gene: TRBJ1-3; clone size: -; CDR3 protein: CASSRNRLSGNTIYF; CDR3 DNA: TGTGCCAGCAGCAGGAACAGGCTCTCTGGAAACACCATATATTTT
D gene: -; V gene: TRBV28; J gene: TRBJ2-7; clone size: -; CDR3 protein: CASNRQLGVSWQYF; CDR3 DNA: TGTGCCAGCAATAGACAGTTAGGGGTTTCTTGGCAGTACTTC
D gene: TRBD1; V gene: TRBV6-5; J gene: TRBJ1-6; clone size: -; CDR3 protein: CASSYGQGRISPLHF; CDR3 DNA: TGTGCCAGCAGTTACGGACAGGGGAGAATTTCACCCCTCCACTTT
D gene: TRBD1; V gene: TRBV7-2; J gene: TRBJ1-5; clone size: -; CDR3 protein: CASSPRQGGQPQHF; CDR3 DNA: TGTGCCAGCAGCCCTCGACAGGGAGGCCAGCCCCAGCATTTT
D gene: TRBD2; V gene: TRBV5-5; J gene: TRBJ2-3; clone size: -; CDR3 protein: CASNSGGSTDTQYF; CDR3 DNA: TGTGCCAGCAACAGCGGGGGGAGCACAGATACGCAGTATTTT
D gene: -; V gene: TRBV10-3; J gene: TRBJ2-7; clone size: -; CDR3 protein: CAISQALGSYEQYF; CDR3 DNA: TGTGCCATCAGTCAGGCCCTTGGGTCCTACGAGCAGTACTTC
D gene: -; V gene: TRBV28; J gene: TRBJ1-1; clone size: -; CDR3 protein: CASSYNGGSTEAFF; CDR3 DNA: TGTGCCAGCAGTTACAACGGGGGGAGCACTGAAGCTTTCTTT
D gene: TRBD1; V gene: TRBV13; J gene: TRBJ2-4; clone size: -; CDR3 protein: CASSPTGPRSKNIQYF; CDR3 DNA: TGTGCCAGCAGCCCGACAGGGCCCAGATCCAAAAACATTCAGTACTTC
D gene: -; V gene: TRBV7-9; J gene: TRBJ2-3; clone size: -; CDR3 protein: CASSSRIAESTDTQYF; CDR3 DNA: TGTGCCAGCAGCTCCCGGATAGCGGAGAGCACAGATACGCAGTATTTT
D gene: -; V gene: TRBV7-8; J gene: TRBJ2-1; clone size: -; CDR3 protein: CASSLRQGAYNEQFF; CDR3 DNA: TGTGCCAGCAGCTTAAGGCAAGGCGCCTACAATGAGCAGTTCTTC
D gene: -; V gene: TRBV6-4; J gene: TRBJ2-2; clone size: once; CDR3 protein: CASSPGTANTGELFF; CDR3 DNA: TGTGCCAGCAGTCCCGGGACGGCGAACACCGGGGAGCTGTTTTTT
D gene: -; V gene: TRBV5-1; J gene: TRBJ1-2; clone size: few; CDR3 protein: CASSLVAAYGYTF; CDR3 DNA: TGCGCCAGCAGCTTGGTCGCGGCCTATGGCTACACCTTC
D gene: -; V gene: TRBV5-6; J gene: TRBJ1-5; clone size: -; CDR3 protein: CASSLFLTGTGEPQHF; CDR3 DNA: TGTGCCAGCAGCTTGTTTCTCACAGGAACGGGGGAGCCCCAGCATTTT
D gene: -; V gene: TRBV28; J gene: TRBJ1-1; clone size: -; CDR3 protein: CASSPLGQQNTEAFF; CDR3 DNA: TGTGCCAGCAGCCCTTTGGGACAACAGAACACTGAAGCTTTCTTT
D gene: TRBD1; V gene: TRBV19; J gene: TRBJ1-5; clone size: -; CDR3 protein: CASSTRTGPNQPQHF; CDR3 DNA: TGTGCCAGTAGTACCCGGACAGGGCCTAATCAGCCCCAGCATTTT
D gene: -; V gene: TRBV18; J gene: TRBJ2-1; clone size: -; CDR3 protein: CASSRLTSRSYNEQFF; CDR3 DNA: TGTGCCAGCTCCCGACTTACTAGCCGCTCCTACAATGAGCAGTTCTTC
D gene: -; V gene: TRBV7-3; J gene: TRBJ2-1; clone size: -; CDR3 protein: CASSLSLPSYNEQFF; CDR3 DNA: TGTGCCAGCAGCCTATCACTCCCGTCCTACAATGAGCAGTTCTTC
D gene: -; V gene: TRBV10-1; J gene: TRBJ1-4; clone size: once; CDR3 protein: CATRRCTVEKLFF; CDR3 DNA: TGCGCCACCCGACGATGTACAGTCGAAAAACTGTTTTTT